This T cell receptor (beta chain) was profiled in a study of blood T cell repertoires in COVID-19. In the authors' methods: Reference gene primer amplification gave nucleated cell count estimates. Libraries were prepared by immunoSEQ multiplex PCR; TCRdb keeps only in-frame clonotypes and omits some of them. Clonal size and the V and J genes are those of that table, whereas D and trimming came from the DNA. The sample lists 130,000 or so clones; more than 75% were seen once. This receptor was obtained from a human donor in a cohort sampled during active COVID-19. The specimen sequenced was peripheral blood.

In nucleotides, the CDR3 is TGTGCCAGCAGTGAAGCGAGGGGGTCGCCGACCGGGGAGCTGTTTTTT. As protein: CASSEARGSPTGELFF. The J gene is TRBJ2-2, the V gene TRBV2; possible D gene TRBD1, 6 bases. Between the trimmed V and J ends, which lost 0 bases and 5 bases, there was a span of 13 bases. Looked up from germline, CDR1 is SNHLY and CDR2 is FYNNEI. CDR3 length: 16 amino acids.